The 31 T cell receptor beta chains in this list originate from one sample, sequenced in a study of T-cell reconstitution after alpha-beta-depleted transplantation in children. This sample's TCRbeta library carried unique molecular identifier barcodes. A single record per CDR3 protein comes from TCRdb applying MiXCR to the PCR reads. The sample records around 190,000 distinct CDR3 sequences, roughly 7% being singletons. The material was PBMCs, obtained before TCRalphabeta/CD19-depleted stem cell transplant. The receptors shown here come from a boy aged 2 to 10 with acute lymphoblastic leukemia, due to receive a stem cell transplant.

This clonotype was detected ten times or more. V gene TRBV5-6 combines with J gene TRBJ2-6; D gene unclear. Trimming pared 0 bases from V and 0 bases from J, leaving 10 bases between. The CDR3 contains 17 residues. Germline V gene sequence: CDR1 SGHDT, CDR2 YYEEEE. The DNA for the CDR3 is TGTGCCAGCAGCTTGGTTTTGGCGTTCTCTGGGGCCAACGTCCTGACTTTC. Its protein product is CASSLVLAFSGANVLTF.

The rearrangement links TRBV28 to TRBJ2-7; D unresolved. CDR1 is MDHEN and CDR2 is SYDVKM in the germline V gene. The CDR3 loop spans 15 amino acids. Between the trimmed V and J ends, which lost 5 bases and 3 bases, there was a span of 17 bases. CDR3 residues: CASSPAAEGFYEQYF. CDR3 nucleotides: TGTGCCAGCAGTCCCGCGGCCGAAGGATTCTACGAGCAGTACTTC.

The CDR3 bases are TGTGCCAGCAGTTTATTTGGGAGTGCAACTAATGAAAAACTGTTTTTT. Protein product: CASSLFGSATNEKLFF. This sequence joins TRBV28 and TRBJ1-4, with D uncertain. There are 16 residues in the CDR3. V dropped 1 base and J dropped 0 bases, with 9 bases sitting between them. The germline CDR1 and CDR2 sequences are MDHEN and SYDVKM.

This clonotype was observed many times. The chain is built from TRBV7-8 and TRBJ2-1, with 14 bases aligning to TRBD2. Looked up from germline, CDR1 is SGHVS and CDR2 is FQNEAQ. The CDR3 is 15 residues long. V trimming: 6 bases; J trimming: 8 bases; junction bases outside the gene matches: 6. The CDR3 DNA is TGTGCCAGCAGGCCTCCGGGACTAGCGGGAGATGAGCAGTTCTTC. It specifies CASRPPGLAGDEQFF.

This clonotype turned up a few times. The gene calls are TRBV29-1 and TRBJ1-1, with unresolved D. V gave up 2 bases and J gave up 3 bases, with 13 bases separating them. Germline-derived CDR1 and CDR2 are SQVTM and ANQGSEA. The CDR3 runs to 14 residues. The CDR3 protein is CSVESLEYDTEAFF. The CDR3 DNA reads TGCAGCGTTGAATCGCTTGAATATGACACTGAAGCTTTCTTT.

This clonotype came up many times. The rearrangement uses TRBV12-3 or TRBV12-4 and TRBJ2-1; D may correspond to TRBD1 or TRBD2 (5 bases each). The length of the CDR3 is 14 residues. Trimming left V 5 bases short and J 5 bases short, with 13 bases between. The CDR3 DNA reads as TGTGCCAGCAGTCCCCGAGGGGCGCACAATGAGCAGTTCTTC. It encodes CASSPRGAHNEQFF.

V is TRBV4-3 and J is TRBJ1-2; D is perhaps TRBD1 (6 bases). The CDR3 length is 17 residues. Trimming cost V 0 bases and J 0 bases, with 14 bases left between them. Germline V lookup: CDR1 LGHNA, CDR2 YSLEER. The CDR3 sequence is CASSQDGGGSTNYGYTF. The CDR3 DNA is TGCGCCAGCAGCCAAGATGGTGGGGGCTCAACTAACTATGGCTACACCTTC.

This clonotype appeared many times. The chain links TRBV20-1 to TRBJ2-5, with 9 bases that match TRBD2. V shed 0 bases, J shed 2 bases, and the junction held 7 bases outside the gene matches. CDR1 is DFQATT and CDR2 is SNEGSKA in the germline V gene (reference sequence). CDR3 length equals 16 residues. CDR3 sequence: CSARDLVAGEQETQYF. CDR3 nucleotide sequence: TGCAGTGCTAGAGATTTGGTAGCGGGGGAACAAGAGACCCAGTACTTC.

This clonotype was recorded many times. The DNA of the CDR3 is TGTGCCAGCAGCTTAGGGGCAGGGGGCTCTCGCAATGAGCAGTTCTTC. This sequence encodes CASSLGAGGSRNEQFF. This chain uses TRBV7-8 with TRBJ2-1, with TRBD1 matching 8 bases. In germline, CDR1 is SGHVS, CDR2 FQNEAQ. This CDR3 has 16 amino acids. V dropped 1 base and J dropped 6; count of bases not matched to a gene: 8.

This chain links TRBV6-2 or TRBV6-3 with TRBJ2-2; 7 bases fit TRBD2. V lost 5 bases to trimming and J lost 3 bases; unmatched junction nucleotides: 3. The CDR3 loop spans 14 amino acids. Germline assignment: CDR1 MNHEY and CDR2 SVGEGT. CDR3: CASSRTSYTGELFF. The CDR3 nucleotides are TGTGCCAGCAGTCGGACTAGTTACACCGGGGAGCTGTTTTTT.

The chain recombines TRBV12-3 or TRBV12-4 with TRBJ2-6, with no clear D. The ends were cut back, 5 bases at V and 1 base at J, with 9 bases in the middle. The CDR3 consists of 15 residues. In DNA form, the CDR3 reads TGTGCCAGCAGTCCCCAGGTGTCTGGGGCCAACGTCCTGACTTTC. This sequence encodes CASSPQVSGANVLTF.

In its sample, this clonotype was seen many times. This chain links TRBV7-2 with TRBJ2-7, with D uncertain. The CDR3 extends over 13 amino acids. CDR1 and CDR2 from the germline V gene are SGHTA and FQGNSA. The V end was cut by 0 bases, the J end by 0 bases, with 3 bases between. CDR3 in amino acids: CASSLASSYEQYF. CDR3 nucleotide sequence: TGTGCCAGCAGCTTAGCCAGCTCCTACGAGCAGTACTTC.

This clonotype was recorded many times. The rearrangement uses TRBV28 and TRBJ1-4, with TRBD1 matching over 10 bases. V was pared by 5 bases and J by 7 bases, with 7 bases of the junction left unmatched. CDR1 is MDHEN and CDR2 is SYDVKM in the germline V gene. The CDR3 spans 15 residues. The CDR3 is CASSPSGTGVEKLFF. The DNA for the CDR3 is TGTGCCAGCAGTCCGTCCGGGACAGGGGTTGAAAAACTGTTTTTT.

This clonotype occurred many times. The V and J genes are TRBV7-9 and TRBJ1-1; D uncertain. Germline-derived CDR1 and CDR2 are SEHNR and FQNEAQ (reference sequence). This CDR3 is 13 amino acids long. V was trimmed by 0 bases and J by 11 bases, leaving 13 bases between them. CDR3 nucleotide sequence: TGTGCCAGCAGCTTAGCGTCAGAACGGGAGGCTTTCTTT. This sequence encodes CASSLASEREAFF.

This clonotype was seen at least ten times. This rearrangement joins TRBV20-1 to TRBJ2-7, with D maybe TRBD1 (7 bases). CDR3 length: 13 amino acids. The germline gives CDR1 DFQATT, CDR2 SNEGSKA (reference sequence). This chain's CDR3 is CGGLGQSSYEQYF. In nucleotides, the CDR3 is TGCGGGGGGTTGGGACAGTCTTCCTACGAGCAGTACTTC.

The genes are TRBV9 and TRBJ2-1; tentative D call: TRBD1 (5 bases). Trimming left V 2 bases short and J 6 bases short, with 9 bases between. Germline V gene lookup returns CDR1 SGDLS and CDR2 YYNGEE. The CDR3 totals 13 residues. The CDR3 bases are TGTGCCAGCAGCGTTTTTGGGGCCAATGAGCAGTTCTTC. As protein: CASSVFGANEQFF.

This clonotype was counted at least ten times. The J gene is TRBJ1-5, the V gene TRBV29-1; possibly TRBD1 for D (5 bases). V was trimmed by 4 bases and J by 6 bases, leaving 16 bases between them. This CDR3 comprises 14 residues. Germline assignment: CDR1 SQVTM and CDR2 ANQGSEA. The CDR3 DNA is TGCAGCGTTGGGGGTATGGGGACCGGTCAGCCCCAGCATTTT. As protein: CSVGGMGTGQPQHF.

This clonotype was counted at least ten times. The rearrangement joins TRBV7-9 to TRBJ2-1; 8 bases fit TRBD2. Germline V lookup: CDR1 SEHNR, CDR2 FQNEAQ (reference sequence). Trimming took 1 base from V and 5 from J; bases not matched to a gene: 7. The CDR3 covers 16 residues. As DNA, the CDR3 is TGTGCCAGCAGCTTAGTCGGGGGGGATCCGGACAATGAGCAGTTCTTC. It encodes CASSLVGGDPDNEQFF.

The V and J genes are TRBV21-1 and TRBJ2-5; the D call TRBD1 from the table was never checked on the DNA. TRBV21-1 is listed as a pseudogene. CDR3 length: 15 residues. The CDR3 spells CASSKAPQGVETQYF. In nucleotides, the CDR3 is TGTGCCAGCAGCAAAGCCCCACAGGGGGTAGAGACCCAGTACTTC.

J is TRBJ2-3 and V is TRBV6-2 or TRBV6-3; 7 bases fit TRBD1. Germline trimming cut 0 bases from V and 0 bases from J; bases unmatched to any gene: 6. The CDR3 length is 17 residues. Germline V CDR1 and CDR2: MNHEY, SVGEGT. CDR3: CASSYSGRGPSTDTQYF. CDR3 nucleotides: TGTGCCAGCAGTTACTCTGGTAGGGGGCCGAGCACAGATACGCAGTATTTT.

The chain joins TRBV3-1 to TRBJ1-3, with D uncertain. The V and J ends lost 6 bases and 0 bases respectively, with 9 bases between them. Per the germline V gene, CDR1 is LGHDT and CDR2 is YNNKEL (reference sequence). The CDR3 is 14 residues long. The CDR3 DNA sequence: TGTGCCAGCAGTCTAGGCTACTCTGGAAACACCATATATTTT. Its translation: CASSLGYSGNTIYF. Full variable domain (remainder filled in from reference TRBV3-1 and TRBJ1-3): DTAVSQTPKYLVTQMGNDKSIKCEQNLGHDTMYWYKQDSKKFLKIMFSYNNKELIINETVPNRFSPKSPDKAHLNLHINSLELGDSAVYFCASSLGYSGNTIYFGEGSWLTVV.

This clonotype was counted at least ten times. The chain combines TRBV7-2 with TRBJ2-2, with TRBD2 matching over 8 bases. This CDR3 has 16 amino acids. The V gene end was trimmed by 5 bases and the J gene end by 1 base; junction bases not matched to a gene: 6. Germline V gene lookup returns CDR1 SGHTA and CDR2 FQGNSA. DNA for the CDR3: TGTGCCAGCAGCCCCCGGACTAGCCTGAACACCGGGGAGCTGTTTTTT. Protein product: CASSPRTSLNTGELFF. Combining the CDR3 with reference TRBV7-2 and TRBJ2-2 gives the whole variable domain GAGVSQSPSNKVTEKGKDVELRCDPISGHTALYWYRQSLGQGLEFLIYFQGNSAPDKSGLPSDRFSAERTGGSVSTLTIQRTQQEDSAVYLCASSPRTSLNTGELFFGEGSRLTVL.

This clonotype was seen a handful of times. The genes are TRBV12-3 or TRBV12-4 and TRBJ2-3; 9 bases fit TRBD2. J lost 6 bases, V lost 7 bases, and 14 bases had no gene match. The CDR3 spans 16 residues. The CDR3 loop reads CASTMTGTSLRDTQYF. For the CDR3, the DNA is TGTGCCAGCACCATGACCGGGACTAGCTTAAGGGATACGCAGTATTTT.

This clonotype was recorded at least ten times. The V and J genes are TRBV7-8 and TRBJ2-3; 8 bases are a match to TRBD2. V was pared by 1 base and J by 0 bases, with 12 bases of the junction left unmatched. The CDR3 contains 19 residues. The germline V gene has CDR1 SGHVS and CDR2 FQNEAQ. The DNA for the CDR3 is TGTGCCAGCAGCTTAGAGGCTGCGGGAGGTTATACTAGCACAGATACGCAGTATTTT. It encodes CASSLEAAGGYTSTDTQYF.

This clonotype was seen at least ten times. This chain uses TRBV10-3 with TRBJ2-1; 9 bases match TRBD2. V was pared by 0 bases and J by 7 bases, with 7 bases of the junction left unmatched. CDR3 length: 16 amino acids. Germline V gene data show CDR1 as ENHRY and CDR2 as SYGVKD. The chain's CDR3 is CAISESGGRARNEQFF. In nucleotides, the CDR3 is TGTGCCATCAGTGAGTCAGGCGGGAGGGCCAGGAATGAGCAGTTCTTC.

This clonotype was observed at least ten times. The chain recombines TRBV7-8 with TRBJ1-2; 8 bases fit TRBD1. The trim removed 1 base at V and 1 base at J, leaving 5 bases unmatched. Per germline, CDR1 SGHVS and CDR2 FQNEAQ. The CDR3 runs 16 residues. DNA of the CDR3: TGTGCCAGCAGCTTAGGGACAGGGCGGAGTAACTATGGCTACACCTTC. It encodes CASSLGTGRSNYGYTF.

The V and J genes are TRBV7-2 and TRBJ2-5; a weak D match, TRBD1 (7 bases). Trimming removed 5 bases at V and 5 bases at J, with 18 bases between. Per germline, CDR1 SGHTA and CDR2 FQGNSA. The CDR3 covers 15 residues. CDR3 region: CASSPTRDSRETQYF. CDR3 nucleotides: TGTGCCAGCAGCCCGACGCGGGACAGCCGGGAGACCCAGTACTTC. Complete variable domain (other parts from reference TRBV7-2 and TRBJ2-5): GAGVSQSPSNKVTEKGKDVELRCDPISGHTALYWYRQSLGQGLEFLIYFQGNSAPDKSGLPSDRFSAERTGGSVSTLTIQRTQQEDSAVYLCASSPTRDSRETQYFGPGTRLLVL.

The chain carries TRBV7-3 and TRBJ1-6; D unresolved. The CDR3 contains 10 residues. Trimming removed 8 bases at V and 10 bases at J, with 6 bases between. Per the germline V gene, CDR1 is SGHTA and CDR2 is FQGTGA. The chain's CDR3 is CASPRSPLHF. The CDR3 bases are TGTGCCAGCCCTCGATCACCCCTCCACTTT.

Many counts were recorded for this clonotype. This chain uses TRBV4-3 with TRBJ2-3; D gene ambiguous. Per the germline V gene, CDR1 is LGHNA and CDR2 is YSLEER. This CDR3 contains 17 residues. V was shortened by 5 bases and J by 3 bases, with 21 bases between the two germline ends. The CDR3 DNA is TGCGCCAGCAGCGCAATGTATCGGACCGATGGGACAGATACGCAGTATTTT. It yields the protein CASSAMYRTDGTDTQYF.

This clonotype occurred many times. The rearrangement uses TRBV12-3 or TRBV12-4 and TRBJ1-6; 11 positions agree with TRBD1. Losses at the gene ends were 5 bases for V and 4 bases for J; bases not matched to a gene: 1. The CDR3 consists of 15 residues. The CDR3 reads CASSRDRGYNSPLHF. In nucleotides, the CDR3 is TGTGCCAGCAGTAGGGACAGGGGGTATAATTCACCCCTCCACTTT.

The chain recombines TRBV11-2 with TRBJ2-7; 8 bases are a match to TRBD1. Germline assignment: CDR1 SGHAT and CDR2 FQNNGV. This CDR3 spans 16 amino acids. Trimming took 1 base from V and 4 from J; bases not matched to a gene: 9. CDR3 amino acids: CASSLGPGTGGYEQYF. CDR3 DNA: TGTGCCAGCAGCTTAGGCCCCGGGACAGGAGGGTACGAGCAGTACTTC.